The 8 T cell receptor beta chains below were found in one sample sequenced in a study of PD-L1 blockade in urothelial cancer. Assay: immunoSEQ multiplex PCR; the TCRdb copy retains only in-frame clones and omits some. The table records about 44,000 clones, roughly 78% of them present only once. The source material was PBMCs, sampled around atezolizumab (anti-PD-L1) treatment. These receptors were collected from a man between 65 and 85 years old with urothelial cancer.

The chain links TRBV27 to TRBJ1-1, with D maybe TRBD1 (6 bases). Germline values: CDR1 MNHEY, CDR2 SMNVEV (reference sequence). The CDR3 runs 14 residues. V dropped 5 bases and J dropped 5 bases, with 15 bases sitting between them. Here the CDR3 reads CASSTPGGLTEAFF. In DNA form, the CDR3 reads TGTGCCAGCAGTACTCCCGGGGGGCTTACTGAAGCTTTCTTT.

The chain has TRBV11-2 and TRBJ2-7, with TRBD2 matching 9 bases. Germline CDR1 reads SGHAT; CDR2 reads FQNNGV. This CDR3 spans 16 amino acids. V lost 0 bases to trimming and J lost 4 bases; unmatched junction nucleotides: 7. The DNA of the CDR3 is TGTGCCAGCAGCTTAGATTTGGGTAGCGGGGGTTACGAGCAGTACTTC. It codes for CASSLDLGSGGYEQYF.

This chain links TRBV11-3 with TRBJ2-3; D is unresolved. V was clipped by 5 bases and J by 9 bases, with 15 bases between them. The CDR3 extends over 13 amino acids. CDR1 is SGHNT, CDR2 YENEEA, per germline. The CDR3 nucleotides read TGTGCCAGCAGCCCCGTCTCGGGTCAGACGCAGTATTTT. This codes for CASSPVSGQTQYF.

The chain joins TRBV7-3 to TRBJ2-2, with a possible D match to TRBD2 (5 bases). Germline CDR1 reads SGHTA; CDR2 reads FQGTGA. Trimming took off 4 bases at V and 1 base at J, with 19 bases between the two ends. The CDR3 covers 18 residues. The CDR3 nucleotides read TGTGCCAGCAGCTCGGGTCCGGAGGAGGCACGGAACACCGGGGAGCTGTTTTTT. Its translation: CASSSGPEEARNTGELFF.

The V call is TRBV5-1, the J call TRBJ2-7; the D gene is possibly TRBD1 (6 bases). Germline values: CDR1 SGHRS, CDR2 YFSETQ. The CDR3 extends over 14 amino acids. Trimming took off 7 bases at V and 3 bases at J, with 17 bases between the two ends. The CDR3 loop reads CASSQTGTSYEQYF. The CDR3 DNA follows: TGCGCCAGCTCGCAGACAGGAACGAGCTACGAGCAGTACTTC.

The rearrangement links TRBV7-3 to TRBJ2-1; weak D call: TRBD2 (5 bases). V was pared by 5 bases and J by 4 bases, with 12 bases between. The CDR3 extends over 14 amino acids. Germline CDR1 is SGHTA and CDR2 is FQGTGA. The CDR3 nucleotides are TGTGCCAGCAGCCCGGACGGGATTTACAATGAGCAGTTCTTC. This sequence encodes CASSPDGIYNEQFF.

The gene calls are TRBV2 and TRBJ2-1; TRBD1 aligns across 7 bases. The CDR3 contains 13 residues. V was pared by 5 bases and J by 10 bases, with 8 bases of the junction left unmatched. CDR1 and CDR2 from the germline V gene are SNHLY and FYNNEI. CDR3 in DNA: TGTGCCAGCAGTCCCCCGACAGGGCGAGAGCAGTTCTTC. Translation gives CASSPPTGREQFF. Filled out from reference TRBV2 and TRBJ2-1, the complete variable domain reads EPEVTQTPSHQVTQMGQEVILRCVPISNHLYFYWYRQILGQKVEFLVSFYNNEISEKSEIFDDQFSVERPDGSNFTLKIRSTKLEDSAMYFCASSPPTGREQFFGPGTRLTVL.

The V call is TRBV6-5, the J call TRBJ2-2, with D possibly matching TRBD1 (6 bases). This CDR3 has 15 amino acids. V was trimmed by 8 bases and J by 0 bases, leaving 13 bases between them. CDR1 and CDR2 (germline): MNHEY, SVGAGI. The CDR3 region is CASGQTGPNTGELFF. CDR3 in DNA: TGTGCCAGCGGACAGACAGGCCCGAACACCGGGGAGCTGTTTTTT.